Sequencing of this TCR beta chain was carried out in a study of T cell responses to AZD1222 COVID-19 vaccine. A remark on this clone: What it recognizes is unknown.

Sequencing used immunoSEQ multiplex PCR; TCRdb keeps in-frame clones, though not all of them. This sample yields 90,000 to 150,000 clones, of which about 86% are seen a single time; roughly 3.1% belongs to the top ten. The ends were cut back, 1 base at V and 3 bases at J, with 10 bases in the middle. The germline gives CDR1 MGHRA, CDR2 YSYEKL. The CDR3 covers 15 residues. It was second doses at about 4 or about 12 weeks that were pooled. General study findings and limits: Mostly white British, mostly female donors; authors suggested clonal diversity may be underestimated. Baseline antibody screening turned up just a handful of seropositive AZD1222 recipients. When two AZD1222 doses had been given, Spike-specific TCR breadth and depth rose.

The TCR comes from an adult who received the AZD1222 COVID-19 vaccine. J is TRBJ1-5 and V is TRBV4-1; D gene uncertain. This material consisted of peripheral blood, taken 28 days after the second AZD1222 dose. The CDR3 sequence: CASSQGYGNNQPQHF. The CDR3, as DNA: TGCGCCAGCAGCCAAGGATACGGGAACAATCAGCCCCAGCATTTT.